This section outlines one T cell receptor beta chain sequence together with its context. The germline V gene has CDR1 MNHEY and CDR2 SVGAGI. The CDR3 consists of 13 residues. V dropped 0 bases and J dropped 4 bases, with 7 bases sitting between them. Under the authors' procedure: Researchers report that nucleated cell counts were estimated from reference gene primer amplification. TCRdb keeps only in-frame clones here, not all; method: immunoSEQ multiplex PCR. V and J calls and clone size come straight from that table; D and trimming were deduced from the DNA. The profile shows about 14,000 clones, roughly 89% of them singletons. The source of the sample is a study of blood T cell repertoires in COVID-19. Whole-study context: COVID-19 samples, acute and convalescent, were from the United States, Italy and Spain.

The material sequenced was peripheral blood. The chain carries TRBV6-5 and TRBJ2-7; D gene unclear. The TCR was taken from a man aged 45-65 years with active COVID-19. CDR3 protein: CASSYSPRYEQYF. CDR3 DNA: TGTGCCAGCAGTTACTCGCCCAGATACGAGCAGTACTTC.